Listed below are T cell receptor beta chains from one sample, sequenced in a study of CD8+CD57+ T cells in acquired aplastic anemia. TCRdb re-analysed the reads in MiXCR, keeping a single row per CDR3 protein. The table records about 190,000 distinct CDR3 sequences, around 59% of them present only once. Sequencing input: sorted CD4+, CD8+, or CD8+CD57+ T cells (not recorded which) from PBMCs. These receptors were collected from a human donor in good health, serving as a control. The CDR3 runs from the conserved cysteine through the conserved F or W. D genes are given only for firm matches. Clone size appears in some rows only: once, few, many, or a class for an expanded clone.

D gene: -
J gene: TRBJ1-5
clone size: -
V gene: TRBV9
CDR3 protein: CASGPGVIDQPQHF
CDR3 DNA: TGTGCCAGCGGACCCGGGGTAATCGATCAGCCCCAGCATTTT

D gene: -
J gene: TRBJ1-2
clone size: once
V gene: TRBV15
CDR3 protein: CATSRGGGEDGYTF
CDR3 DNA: TGTGCCACCAGCAGAGGCGGGGGGGAAGATGGCTACACCTTC

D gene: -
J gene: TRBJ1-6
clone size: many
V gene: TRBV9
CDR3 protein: CASRPSSGDNSPLHF
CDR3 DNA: TGTGCCAGCAGACCATCTTCAGGGGATAATTCACCCCTCCACTTT

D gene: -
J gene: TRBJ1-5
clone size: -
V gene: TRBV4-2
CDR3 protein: CASSHGLAGGTHQETQHF
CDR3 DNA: TGTGCCAGCAGCCATGGACTAGCGGGGGGTACACACCAAGAGACCCAGCATTTT

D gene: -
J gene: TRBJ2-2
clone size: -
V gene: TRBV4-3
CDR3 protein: CASSLRLDTGELFF
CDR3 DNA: TGCGCCAGCAGCCTTAGACTAGACACCGGGGAGCTGTTTTTT

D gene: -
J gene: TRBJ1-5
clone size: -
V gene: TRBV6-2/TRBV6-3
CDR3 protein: CASSIGGSDQPQHF
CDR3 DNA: TGTGCCAGCAGCATAGGGGGTAGCGATCAGCCCCAGCATTTT

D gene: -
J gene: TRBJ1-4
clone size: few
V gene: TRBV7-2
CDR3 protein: CASSPRWRVEKLFF
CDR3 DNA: TGTGCCAGCAGCCCCCGGTGGAGGGTTGAAAAACTGTTTTTT

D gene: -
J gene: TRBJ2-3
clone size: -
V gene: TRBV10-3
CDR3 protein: CAISDRDTQYF
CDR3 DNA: TGTGCCATCAGTGATAGGGATACGCAGTATTTT

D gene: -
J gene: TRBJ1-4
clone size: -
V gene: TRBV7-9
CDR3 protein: CASSSGTYEEKLFF
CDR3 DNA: TGTGCCAGCAGCTCCGGGACATACGAAGAAAAACTGTTTTTT

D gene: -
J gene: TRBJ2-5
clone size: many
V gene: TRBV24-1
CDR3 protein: CATSDPGRIKETQYF
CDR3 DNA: TGTGCCACCAGTGACCCGGGACGGATTAAAGAGACCCAGTACTTC

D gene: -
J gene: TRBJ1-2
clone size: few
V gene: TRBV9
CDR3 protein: CASSVLGPDENYGYTF
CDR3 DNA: TGTGCCAGCAGCGTACTGGGACCAGACGAGAACTATGGCTACACCTTC

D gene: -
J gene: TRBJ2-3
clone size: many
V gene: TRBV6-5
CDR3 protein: CASSYSNQQPRTDTQYF
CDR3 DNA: TGTGCCAGCAGTTACTCGAATCAGCAGCCCCGCACAGATACGCAGTATTTT

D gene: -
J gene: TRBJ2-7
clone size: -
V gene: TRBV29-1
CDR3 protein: CSVHDRTSYEQYF
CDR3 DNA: TGCAGCGTCCACGACAGGACTTCCTACGAGCAGTACTTC

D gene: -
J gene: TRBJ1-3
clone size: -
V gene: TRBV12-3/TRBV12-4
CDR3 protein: CASSSVGRAGNTIYF
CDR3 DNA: TGTGCCAGCTCCTCGGTAGGAAGGGCTGGAAACACCATATATTTT

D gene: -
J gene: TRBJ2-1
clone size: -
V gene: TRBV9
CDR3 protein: CASSVALGNNEQFF
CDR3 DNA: TGTGCCAGCAGCGTAGCGCTGGGGAACAATGAGCAGTTCTTC

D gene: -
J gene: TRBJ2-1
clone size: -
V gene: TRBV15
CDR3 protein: CATSTSEQETQFF
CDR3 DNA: TGTGCCACGTCGACGAGCGAACAAGAGACCCAGTTCTTC

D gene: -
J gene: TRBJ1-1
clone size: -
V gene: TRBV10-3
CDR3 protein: CAISDGRETEAFF
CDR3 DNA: TGTGCCATCAGTGATGGAAGGGAAACTGAAGCTTTCTTT

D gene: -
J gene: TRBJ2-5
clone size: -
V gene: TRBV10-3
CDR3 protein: CAISESTGQGTQCF
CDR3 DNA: TGTGCCATCAGTGAGTCAACCGGTCAAGGGACCCAGTGCTTC

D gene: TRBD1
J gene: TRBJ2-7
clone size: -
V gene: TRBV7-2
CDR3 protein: CASSLVGGQGATYEQYF
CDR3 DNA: TGTGCCAGCAGCTTAGTGGGTGGACAGGGGGCTACCTACGAGCAGTACTTC

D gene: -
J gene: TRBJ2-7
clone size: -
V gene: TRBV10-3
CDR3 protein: CAIFTLEQYF
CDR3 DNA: TGTGCCATCTTTACCCTCGAGCAGTACTTC

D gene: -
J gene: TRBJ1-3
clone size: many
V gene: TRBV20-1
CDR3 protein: CSARQPSGNTIYF
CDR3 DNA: TGCAGTGCTAGACAGCCCTCTGGAAACACCATATATTTT

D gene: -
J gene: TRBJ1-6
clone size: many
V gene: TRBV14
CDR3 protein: CASSRRPVSPLPLHF
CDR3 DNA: TGTGCCAGCAGCCGAAGACCTGTCAGTCCGTTGCCCCTCCACTTT

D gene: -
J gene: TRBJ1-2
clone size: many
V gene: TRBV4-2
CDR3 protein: CASSQDRGGASYTF
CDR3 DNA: TGTGCCAGCAGCCAAGATAGGGGCGGGGCAAGCTACACCTTC

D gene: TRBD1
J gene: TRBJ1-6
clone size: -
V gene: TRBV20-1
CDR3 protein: CSARNTGVGNSPLHF
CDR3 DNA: TGCAGTGCTAGAAATACAGGGGTTGGCAATTCACCCCTCCACTTT

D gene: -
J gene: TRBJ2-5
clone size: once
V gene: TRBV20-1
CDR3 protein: CSARDRSELWTQYF
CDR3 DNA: TGCAGTGCTAGAGACAGGTCGGAGTTATGGACCCAGTACTTC

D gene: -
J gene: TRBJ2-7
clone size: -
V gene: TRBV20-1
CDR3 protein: CSARRLPYEQYF
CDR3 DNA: TGCAGTGCTAGGCGTCTTCCCTACGAGCAGTACTTC

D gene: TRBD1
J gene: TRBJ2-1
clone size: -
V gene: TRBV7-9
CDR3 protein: CASTGTGINEQFF
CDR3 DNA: TGTGCCAGCACCGGGACAGGGATAAATGAGCAGTTCTTC

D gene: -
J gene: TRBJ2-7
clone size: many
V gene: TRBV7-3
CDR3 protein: CASSSPYPGPHIYEQYF
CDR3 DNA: TGTGCCAGCAGCTCTCCTTATCCGGGACCACACATCTACGAGCAGTACTTC

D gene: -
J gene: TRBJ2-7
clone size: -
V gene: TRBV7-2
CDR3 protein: CASSLAAILGEQYF
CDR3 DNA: TGTGCCAGCAGCTTAGCGGCAATCCTAGGGGAGCAGTACTTC

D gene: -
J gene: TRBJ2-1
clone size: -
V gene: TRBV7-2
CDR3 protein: CASSFSGAVSSYNEQFF
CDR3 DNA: TGTGCCAGCAGCTTCTCAGGGGCTGTTAGCTCCTACAATGAGCAGTTCTTC

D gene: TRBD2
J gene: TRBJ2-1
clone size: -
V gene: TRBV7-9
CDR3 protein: CASSYGLAGGPNEQFF
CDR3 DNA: TGTGCCAGCAGCTACGGACTAGCGGGGGGGCCTAATGAGCAGTTCTTC

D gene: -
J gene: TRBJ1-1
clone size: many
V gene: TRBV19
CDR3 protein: CASSWRQDEAFF
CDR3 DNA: TGTGCCAGTAGTTGGAGACAGGATGAAGCTTTCTTT

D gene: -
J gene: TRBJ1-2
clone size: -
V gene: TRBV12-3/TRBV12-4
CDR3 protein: CASSYTGLYGYTF
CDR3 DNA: TGTGCCAGCAGTTATACGGGACTCTATGGCTACACCTTC

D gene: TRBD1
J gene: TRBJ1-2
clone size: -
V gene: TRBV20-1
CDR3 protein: CSARLQGAYYGYTF
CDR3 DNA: TGCAGTGCTAGACTGCAGGGGGCGTACTATGGCTACACCTTC

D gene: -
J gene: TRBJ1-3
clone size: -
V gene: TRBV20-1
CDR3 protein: CSAQESFSGNTIYF
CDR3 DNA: TGCAGTGCGCAGGAATCGTTCTCTGGAAACACCATATATTTT

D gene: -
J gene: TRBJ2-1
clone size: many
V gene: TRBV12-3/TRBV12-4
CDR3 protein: CASSFRRVALEQFF
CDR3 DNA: TGTGCCAGCAGTTTTCGCAGGGTGGCACTTGAGCAGTTCTTC

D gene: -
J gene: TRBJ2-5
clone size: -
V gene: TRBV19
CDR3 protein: CASSPQPPGPSVTQYF
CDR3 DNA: TGTGCCAGTAGTCCCCAGCCCCCGGGGCCTTCCGTGACCCAGTACTTC

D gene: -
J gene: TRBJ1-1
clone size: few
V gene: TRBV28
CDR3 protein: CASSSYRAGTEAFF
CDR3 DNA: TGTGCCAGCAGTTCGTACAGGGCTGGGACTGAAGCTTTCTTT

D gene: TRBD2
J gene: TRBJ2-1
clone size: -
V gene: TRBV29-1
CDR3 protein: CSVGRTSGINEQFF
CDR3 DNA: TGCAGCGTTGGACGGACTAGCGGGATTAATGAGCAGTTCTTC

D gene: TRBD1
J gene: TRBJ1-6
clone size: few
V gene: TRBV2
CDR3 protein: CASSVDRGSNSPLHF
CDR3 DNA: TGTGCCAGCAGTGTCGACAGGGGGAGTAATTCACCCCTCCACTTT

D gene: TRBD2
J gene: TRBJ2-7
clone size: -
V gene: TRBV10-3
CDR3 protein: CAALSGTSGTYEQYF
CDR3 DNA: TGTGCCGCGCTCTCCGGGACTAGCGGAACCTACGAGCAGTACTTC

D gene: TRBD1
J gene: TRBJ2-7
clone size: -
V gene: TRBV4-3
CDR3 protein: CASSQDRDRSYEQYF
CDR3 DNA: TGCGCCAGCAGCCAAGATCGGGACAGGAGTTACGAGCAGTACTTC

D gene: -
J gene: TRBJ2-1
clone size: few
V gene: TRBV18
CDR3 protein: CASSPRLVSSYNEQFF
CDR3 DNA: TGTGCCAGCTCACCACGACTAGTAAGCTCCTACAATGAGCAGTTCTTC

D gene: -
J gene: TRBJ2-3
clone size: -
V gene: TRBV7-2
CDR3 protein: CASSSPGRDTQYF
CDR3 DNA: TGTGCCAGCAGCTCCCCCGGGAGAGATACGCAGTATTTT

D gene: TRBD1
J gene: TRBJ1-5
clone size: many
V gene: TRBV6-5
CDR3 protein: CASRSGTAYSNQPQHF
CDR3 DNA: TGTGCCAGCAGGTCCGGGACAGCCTATAGCAATCAGCCCCAGCATTTT

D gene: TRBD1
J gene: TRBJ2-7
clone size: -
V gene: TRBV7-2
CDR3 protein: CASSERSMPGTGVSYEQYF
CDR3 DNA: TGTGCCAGCAGCGAAAGGTCCATGCCCGGGACAGGGGTCTCCTACGAGCAGTACTTC

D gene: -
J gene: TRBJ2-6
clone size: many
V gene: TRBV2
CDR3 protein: CASSDRVSGANVLTF
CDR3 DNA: TGTGCCAGCAGTGACAGGGTCTCTGGGGCCAACGTCCTGACTTTC

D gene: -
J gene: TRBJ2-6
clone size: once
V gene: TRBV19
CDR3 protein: CASTLQGGRSGANVLTF
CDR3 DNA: TGTGCCAGTACCTTACAGGGCGGCAGGTCTGGGGCCAACGTCCTGACTTTC

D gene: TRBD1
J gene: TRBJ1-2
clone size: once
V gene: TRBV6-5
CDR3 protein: CASSYDRADGYTF
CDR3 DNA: TGTGCCAGCAGTTACGACAGGGCGGATGGCTACACCTTC

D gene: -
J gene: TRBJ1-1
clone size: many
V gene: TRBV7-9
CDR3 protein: CASSLDADEAFF
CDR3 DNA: TGTGCCAGCAGCTTAGATGCAGATGAAGCTTTCTTT

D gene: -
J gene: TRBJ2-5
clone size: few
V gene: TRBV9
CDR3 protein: CASSSEGETQYF
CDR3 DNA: TGTGCCAGCAGCTCAGAGGGGGAGACCCAGTACTTC

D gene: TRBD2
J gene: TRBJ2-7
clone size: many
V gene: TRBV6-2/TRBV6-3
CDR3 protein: CASQPRGGSYEQYF
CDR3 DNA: TGTGCCAGCCAGCCCCGGGGGGGATCCTACGAGCAGTACTTC

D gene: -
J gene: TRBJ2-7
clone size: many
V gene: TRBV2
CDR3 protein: CATTSGIGNEQYF
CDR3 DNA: TGTGCCACCACCTCTGGAATAGGGAACGAGCAGTACTTC

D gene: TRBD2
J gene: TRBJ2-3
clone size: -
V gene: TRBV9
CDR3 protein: CASSPSGGTSGDTQYF
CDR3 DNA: TGTGCCAGCAGCCCCAGCGGGGGGACCTCCGGGGATACGCAGTATTTT

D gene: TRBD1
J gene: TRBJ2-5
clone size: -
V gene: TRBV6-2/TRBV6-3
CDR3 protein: CASSYLGQTGEAQCF
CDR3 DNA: TGTGCCAGCAGTTATTTGGGACAGACTGGTGAGGCCCAGTGCTTC

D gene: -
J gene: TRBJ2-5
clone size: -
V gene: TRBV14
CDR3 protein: CASSPTSETQYF
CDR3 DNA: TGTGCCAGCAGCCCAACGTCAGAGACCCAGTACTTC

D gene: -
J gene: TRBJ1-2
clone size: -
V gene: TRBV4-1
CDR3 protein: CASSQEGTTRYGYTF
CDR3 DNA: TGCGCCAGCAGCCAAGAGGGGACCACCAGGTATGGCTACACCTTC

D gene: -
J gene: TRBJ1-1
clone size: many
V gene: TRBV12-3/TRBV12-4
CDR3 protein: CASSLGPSAFF
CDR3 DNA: TGTGCCAGCAGTTTAGGACCCTCGGCTTTCTTT